The sequence of this T cell receptor beta chain was determined in a study of siplizumab effects on memory and regulatory T cells (dated by TCRdb to about 2019). General notes on the study: The effect of the anti-CD2 antibody siplizumab on alloreactive T-cell subsets was examined in allogeneic mixed lymphocyte reactions constructed from human PBMCs. General findings and caveats noted by the study authors: The cumulative frequency of alloreactive sequences traceable to unstimulated CD4+ memory T cells was significantly reduced by siplizumab. Whether proliferating Tregs from siplizumab cultures actually had suppressive function was not functionally confirmed. Unstimulated naive T cells appeared more diverse than memory T cells, and naive cells seemed to contribute substantially to the alloresponse. Among mappable alloreactive CD4+ clones, the Treg-derived fraction averaged approximately 69% with siplizumab versus around 25% in control reactions. A naive or memory phenotype could not be assigned to roughly 75-97% of proliferating CD4+ or CD8+ clones. Because sequences below about 10^-5 frequency were poorly captured, only a minor fraction of alloreactive clones could be mapped to unstimulated subsets.

Sorted unstimulated T cells and proliferating T cells recovered from mixed lymphocyte reactions were subjected to TCRbeta CDR3 sequencing. Fresh whole blood from ten HLA-typed healthy donors was used as the source from which PBMCs were isolated. To map where alloreactive clones came from, CD4+ non-regulatory T cells in the unstimulated state were FACS-sorted. Worth noting for this clone: The specificity of this receptor is unknown. Base qualities are not provided; no much larger clone lies one nucleotide away.

Library creation used the immunoSEQ multiplex PCR assay. Each sample had some 10^5 TCR templates assayed by the deep sequencing platform. Genomic DNA extracted from sorted T cells was the material used for TCRbeta CDR3 sequencing. The study's processing was this. Clonal analysis of TCRbeta CDR3 data was done in the R programming language. Unstimulated samples were compared with post-reaction CFSE-low samples to define alloreactive CD4+ and CD8+ clones. By matching sequences to the repertoires of sorted unstimulated Treg and non-Treg cells, each alloreactive CD4+ clone was assigned a regulatory or non-regulatory origin. Drawn from immuneACCESS, this table holds only the in-frame rearrangements with V and J called that TCRdb kept. Clones are partly lost; checked studies trace under half to an unresolved V gene and leave the rest unexplained. That table supplies the V and J calls and clone size; D and trimming were determined from the DNA. Here the sample has about 120,000 clones; about 95% occur a single time. Jointly, the top ten make up under 2% of the sample.

Based on the germline V gene, the CDR1 and CDR2 sequences are SGHRS and YFSETQ. V loses 3 bases, J loses 0 bases, and the germline ends lie 9 bases apart. Counted from cysteine to phenylalanine, this CDR3 has 14 amino acids. Of the read, only the CDR3 DNA is kept; its 42 bases are in frame from base 1. The rearrangement joined TRBV5-1 to TRBJ1-1, and TRBD1 may be the D gene, going by 6 matching bases. Sequencing was performed on non-Treg CD4+ T cells sorted from blood. This specimen's cell subset or site label, interpreted: FACS-sorted unstimulated CD4+ non-regulatory T cells. The sequence was collected from a human donor in good health. The CDR3 is CASSSTGMNTEAFF. The nucleotides read TGCGCCAGCAGCTCCACAGGGATGAACACTGAAGCTTTCTTT.